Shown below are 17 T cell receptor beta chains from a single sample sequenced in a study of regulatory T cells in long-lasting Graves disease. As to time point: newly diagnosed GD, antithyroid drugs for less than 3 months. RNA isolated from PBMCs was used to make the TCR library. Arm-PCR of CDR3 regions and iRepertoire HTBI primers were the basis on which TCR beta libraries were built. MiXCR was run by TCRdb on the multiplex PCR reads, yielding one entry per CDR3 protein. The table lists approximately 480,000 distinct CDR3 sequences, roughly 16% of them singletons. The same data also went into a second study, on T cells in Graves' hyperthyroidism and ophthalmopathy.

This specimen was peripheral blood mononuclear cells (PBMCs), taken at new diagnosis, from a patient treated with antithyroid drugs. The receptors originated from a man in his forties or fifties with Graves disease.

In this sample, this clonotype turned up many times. The CDR3 DNA is TGTGCCAGCAGCTTAGGCGGCGGGAACTCTGGGGCCAACGTCCTGACTTTC. It codes for CASSLGGGNSGANVLTF. This chain uses TRBV7-3 with TRBJ2-6, with D possibly being TRBD2 (6 bases). Per the germline V gene, CDR1 is SGHTA and CDR2 is FQGTGA. This CDR3 has 17 amino acids. Trimming stripped 2 bases from V and 0 bases from J, with 11 bases between.

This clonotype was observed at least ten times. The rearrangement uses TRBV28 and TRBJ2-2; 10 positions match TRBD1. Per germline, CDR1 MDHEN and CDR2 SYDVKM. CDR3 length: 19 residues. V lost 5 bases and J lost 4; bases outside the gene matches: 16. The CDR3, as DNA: TGTGCCAGCAGTCCTTACTCATACGGGAGACAGGGGGCCACCGGGGAGCTGTTTTTT. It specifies CASSPYSYGRQGATGELFF.

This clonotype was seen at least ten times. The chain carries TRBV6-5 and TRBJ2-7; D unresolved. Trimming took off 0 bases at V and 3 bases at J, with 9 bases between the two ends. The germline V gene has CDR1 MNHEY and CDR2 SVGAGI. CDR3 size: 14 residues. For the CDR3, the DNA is TGTGCCAGCAGTTACTCTTCGGTCAACTACGAGCAGTACTTC. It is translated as CASSYSSVNYEQYF.

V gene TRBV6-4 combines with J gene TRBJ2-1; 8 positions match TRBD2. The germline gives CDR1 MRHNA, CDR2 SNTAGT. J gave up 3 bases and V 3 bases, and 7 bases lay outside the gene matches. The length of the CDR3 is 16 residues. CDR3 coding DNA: TGTGCCAGCAGTGAAAGGGTACGGGAGGGCTACAATGAGCAGTTCTTC. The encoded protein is CASSERVREGYNEQFF.

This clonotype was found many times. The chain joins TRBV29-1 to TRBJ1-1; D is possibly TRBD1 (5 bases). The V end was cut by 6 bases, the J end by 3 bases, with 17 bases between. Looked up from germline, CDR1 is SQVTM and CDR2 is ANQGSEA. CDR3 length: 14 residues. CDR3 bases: TGCAGCGTCCCCCGGCCGGGGCATGACACTGAAGCTTTCTTT. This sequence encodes CSVPRPGHDTEAFF. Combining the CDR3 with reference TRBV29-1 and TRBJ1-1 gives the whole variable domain SAVISQKPSRDICQRGTSLTIQCQVDSQVTMMFWYRQQPGQSLTLIATANQGSEATYESGFVIDKFPISRPNLTFSTLTVSNMSPEDSSIYLCSVPRPGHDTEAFFGQGTRLTVV.

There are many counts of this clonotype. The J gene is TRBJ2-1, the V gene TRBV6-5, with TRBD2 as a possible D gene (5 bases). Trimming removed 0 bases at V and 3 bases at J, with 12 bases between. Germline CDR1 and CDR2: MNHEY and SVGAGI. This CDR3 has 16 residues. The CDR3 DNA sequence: TGTGCCAGCAGTTACTCGGGTCTAGCCTACTACAATGAGCAGTTCTTC. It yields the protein CASSYSGLAYYNEQFF.

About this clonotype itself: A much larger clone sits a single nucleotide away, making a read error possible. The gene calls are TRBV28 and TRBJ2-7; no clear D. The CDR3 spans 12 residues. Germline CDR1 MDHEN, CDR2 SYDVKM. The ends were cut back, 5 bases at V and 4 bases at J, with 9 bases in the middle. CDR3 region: CASSLPWYEQYF. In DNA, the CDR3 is TGTGCCAGCAGTCTCCCTTGGTACGAGCAGTACTTC.

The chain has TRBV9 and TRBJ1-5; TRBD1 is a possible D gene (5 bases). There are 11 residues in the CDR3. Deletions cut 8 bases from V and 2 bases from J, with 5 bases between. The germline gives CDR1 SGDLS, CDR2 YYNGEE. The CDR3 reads CARGGNQPQHF. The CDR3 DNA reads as TGTGCCAGGGGGGGCAATCAGCCCCAGCATTTT.

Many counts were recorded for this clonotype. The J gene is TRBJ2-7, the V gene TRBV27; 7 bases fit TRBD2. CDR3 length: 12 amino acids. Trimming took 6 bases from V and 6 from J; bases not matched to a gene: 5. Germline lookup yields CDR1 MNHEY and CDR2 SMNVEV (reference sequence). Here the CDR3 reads CASSRGDGEQYF. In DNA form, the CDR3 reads TGTGCCAGCAGCCGGGGGGATGGCGAGCAGTACTTC.

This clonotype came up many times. The DNA of the CDR3 is TGTGCCAGCAGCTTAAACGGACCCACAGATACGCAGTATTTT. This gives the protein CASSLNGPTDTQYF. The chain links TRBV7-9 to TRBJ2-3; no reliable D call. V was cut by 2 bases and J by 2 bases, with 8 bases left in between. CDR1 is SEHNR, CDR2 FQNEAQ, per germline (reference sequence). This CDR3 spans 14 amino acids.

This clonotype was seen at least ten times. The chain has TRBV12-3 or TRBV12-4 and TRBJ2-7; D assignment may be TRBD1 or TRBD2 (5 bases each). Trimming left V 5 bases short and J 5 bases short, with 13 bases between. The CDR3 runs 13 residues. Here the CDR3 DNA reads TGTGCCAGCAGTCAAGGGACCCCCCACGAGCAGTACTTC. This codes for CASSQGTPHEQYF.

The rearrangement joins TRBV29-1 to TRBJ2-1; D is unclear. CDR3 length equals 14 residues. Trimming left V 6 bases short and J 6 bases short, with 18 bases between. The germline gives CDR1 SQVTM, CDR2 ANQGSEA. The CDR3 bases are TGCAGCGTAAAGGGCACGCCGCGCGGCAATGAGCAGTTCTTC. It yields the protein CSVKGTPRGNEQFF.

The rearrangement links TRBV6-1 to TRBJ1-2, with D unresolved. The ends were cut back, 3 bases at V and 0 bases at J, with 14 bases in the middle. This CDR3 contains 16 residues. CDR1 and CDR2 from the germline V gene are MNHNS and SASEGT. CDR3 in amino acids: CASSEDPDGSNYGYTF. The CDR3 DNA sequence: TGTGCCAGCAGTGAGGACCCCGACGGCTCTAACTATGGCTACACCTTC.

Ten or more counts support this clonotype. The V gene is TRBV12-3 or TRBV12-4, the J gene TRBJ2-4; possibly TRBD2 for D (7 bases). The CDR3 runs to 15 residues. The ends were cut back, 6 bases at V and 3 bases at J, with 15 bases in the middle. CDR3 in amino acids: CASRGGGLVKNIQYF. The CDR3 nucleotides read TGTGCCAGCAGGGGAGGGGGGCTTGTCAAAAACATTCAGTACTTC.

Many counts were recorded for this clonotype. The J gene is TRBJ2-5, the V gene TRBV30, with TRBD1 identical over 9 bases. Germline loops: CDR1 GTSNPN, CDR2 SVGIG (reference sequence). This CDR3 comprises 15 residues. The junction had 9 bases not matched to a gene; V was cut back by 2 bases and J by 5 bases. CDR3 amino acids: CAWSTGGREAETQYF. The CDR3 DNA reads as TGTGCCTGGAGTACAGGGGGCAGGGAAGCGGAGACCCAGTACTTC.

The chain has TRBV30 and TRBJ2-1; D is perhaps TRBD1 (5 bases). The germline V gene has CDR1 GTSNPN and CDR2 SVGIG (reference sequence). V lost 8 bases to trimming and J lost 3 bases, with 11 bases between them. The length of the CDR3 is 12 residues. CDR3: CALVGHYNEQFF. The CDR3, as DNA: TGTGCCCTGGTCGGACACTACAATGAGCAGTTCTTC.

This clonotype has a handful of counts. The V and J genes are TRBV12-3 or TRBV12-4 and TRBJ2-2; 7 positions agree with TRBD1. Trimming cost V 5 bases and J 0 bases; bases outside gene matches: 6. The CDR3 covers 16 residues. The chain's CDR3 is CASSGDRAPNTGELFF. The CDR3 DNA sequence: TGTGCCAGCAGTGGCGACAGGGCCCCGAACACCGGGGAGCTGTTTTTT.